The rows below give T cell receptor beta chains drawn from one sample of a study of spatial heterogeneity in lung cancer. TCRdb fed the 5' RACE reads into MiXCR, producing one record per CDR3 protein. Found here are tens of thousands of distinct CDR3 sequences, 7% to 10% of them singletons; the top ten hold around 15%. Sequences were derived from PBMCs, sampled at surgery. The receptors originated from a female donor with early-stage non-small cell lung cancer. The CDR3 runs from the conserved cysteine through the conserved F or W. D genes are given only for firm matches. Where a row states a size, it is once, few, many or the class of an expanded clone; other rows omit it.

j_call clone_size v_call d_call cdr3_aa cdr3_nt
TRBJ1-5 - TRBV6-5 TRBD1 CASSRGTGATSNQPQHF TGTGCCAGCAGCAGAGGGACAGGGGCGACTAGCAATCAGCCCCAGCATTTT
TRBJ1-4 many TRBV2 - CASRVTGEKLFF TGTGCCAGCAGAGTGACGGGAGAAAAACTGTTTTTT
TRBJ1-6 many TRBV6-6 - CASSVMAPNSPLHF TGTGCCAGCAGTGTAATGGCCCCGAATTCACCCCTCCACTTT
TRBJ1-1 - TRBV6-5 TRBD1 CASSYSRGTGGVSTNTEAFF TGTGCCAGCAGTTACTCAAGAGGGACAGGGGGCGTCAGTACGAACACTGAAGCTTTCTTT
TRBJ2-1 few TRBV7-2 - CASIRAAAAYNEQFF TGTGCCAGCATTCGGGCGGCGGCGGCCTACAATGAGCAGTTCTTC
TRBJ1-4 many TRBV7-9 - CASSFWTASTNEKLFF TGTGCCAGCAGCTTCTGGACGGCTTCAACTAATGAAAAACTGTTTTTT
TRBJ1-5 few TRBV3-1 - CASSQGAQGQPQHF TGTGCCAGCAGCCAAGGGGCCCAGGGTCAGCCCCAGCATTTT
TRBJ2-3 - TRBV12-3/TRBV12-4 - CASSQEDRDTQYF TGTGCCAGCAGCCAAGAGGACAGAGATACGCAGTATTTT
TRBJ1-5 - TRBV6-6 - CASTNQGQGNQPQHF TGTGCCAGCACAAATCAGGGTCAGGGCAATCAGCCCCAGCATTTT
TRBJ2-1 many TRBV11-3 - CASSFPGDGYNEQFF TGTGCCAGCAGCTTCCCGGGAGATGGTTACAATGAGCAGTTCTTC
TRBJ1-2 - TRBV20-1 - CSATPGGVVYGYTF TGCAGTGCTACCCCGGGGGGCGTTGTCTATGGCTACACCTTC
TRBJ1-5 - TRBV23-1 - CASATGAVGNQPQHF TGCGCCAGCGCCACCGGGGCGGTGGGCAATCAGCCCCAGCATTTT
TRBJ1-1 many TRBV20-1 TRBD1 CSARETGGNTEAFF TGCAGTGCTAGAGAGACAGGGGGCAACACTGAAGCTTTCTTT
TRBJ1-1 - TRBV24-1 TRBD1 CATSETGAVNTEAFF TGTGCCACCAGTGAGACAGGGGCGGTGAACACTGAAGCTTTCTTT
TRBJ1-4 many TRBV7-9 - CASSRDLQSEKLFF TGTGCCAGCAGCAGGGACCTCCAGAGCGAAAAACTGTTTTTT